This T cell receptor beta chain was identified during a study of blood T cell repertoires in COVID-19 (dated by TCRdb to 2020 to 2021). Regarding the study in general: The collaborator samples originated in the United States, Italy and Spain and spanned the acute and convalescent phases of COVID-19. Where available, HLA class I and class II types were obtained from metadata supplied by the sample provider rather than from assay-based typing. The samples were drawn from two sources: the first 160 participants of the ongoing ImmuneRACE study, and 1,254 subjects contributed by 6 global collaborators. A de-identified subject ID, COVID-19 status, age in years and sex were almost always included in the sample metadata. Deeply sampled blood TCRbeta repertoires from subjects exposed to, actively infected with, or recovered from COVID-19 were included in the dataset. The prospective study material was composed of cDNA or gDNA derived from T cells, B-cell-depleted T cells, or PBMCs. The repertoires were released in a freely available public database meant as a resource for research on the immune response to SARS-CoV-2.

The immunoSEQ Assay, a bias-controlled multiplex PCR, was used to amplify TCRbeta CDR3 regions from genomic DNA. In the original analysis: Nucleated cell counts per sample were estimated from amplification of reference gene primers within the assay. To quantify the absolute abundance of each unique TCRbeta CDR3 rearrangement, sequence reads were collapsed and filtered. For each sample, productive Simpson clonality was calculated as the square root of Simpson's diversity index across productive rearrangements. TCRdb provides this immuneACCESS table in a form limited to in-frame rearrangements. Some clones are lacking; in checked studies, under half of them reflect an unresolved V gene, and why the rest are absent is not known. The V and J calls and clone size were taken over from that table, and D and trimming were inferred from the DNA. Counted in this sample were 7,000 to 9,500 clones; approximately 81% of them appeared once. The ten largest account for 9.5% to 13% of the sample.

Each collaborating institution followed its own protocols to collect whole blood in K2EDTA tubes. For TCRbeta analysis, collaborator samples were shipped as frozen whole blood, as isolated PBMCs, or as DNA extracted from either sample type. Summary of the overall study and its limitations: The amount of clinical and demographic metadata varied by source and participant and was provided uncurated.

With regard to this clone: Its antigen is not yet known. No much larger clonotype is one base removed from it; base qualities were not supplied.

V is cut back by 6 bases and J by 8 bases, with 9 bases in the junction unmatched. The CDR3 contains 14 residues, cysteine and phenylalanine counted. Only the CDR3 region is kept as DNA, spanning 42 bases read in frame from base 1. CDR1 and CDR2 (LGHDT, YNNKEL) derive from the germline V gene (reference sequence). The source material was peripheral blood. The chain couples TRBV3-1 (or the pseudogene TRBV3-2) to TRBJ2-1, and 8 bases in between align with TRBD2. The source is a human donor in a cohort sampled during active COVID-19. The CDR3 region has the sequence CASSLSGGRDEQFF. DNA sequence: TGTGCCAGCAGTCTCAGCGGGGGCCGGGATGAGCAGTTCTTC.